The clone carrying this T cell receptor beta chain was detected once. Its antigen remains unknown. This specimen belongs to a study of early T cells in non-severe SARS-CoV-2 infection. Looking at the study overall: Sequencing of unsorted whole blood was done on bulk RNA, leaving chains unpaired.

Individual cDNA molecules each received unique molecular identifiers attached to them. One entry per CDR3 protein, called by TCRdb with MiXCR from the 5' RACE reads. Of about 66,000 distinct CDR3 sequences in the sample, around 20% were seen once. Study outcomes and limitations: There was a bias toward anti-spike CD8 responses in VDJdb matching, which missed private and CD4 specificities.

Germline CDR1 reads MNHNS; CDR2 reads SASEGT. Trimming removed 6 bases from V and 5 bases from J, with 14 bases in between. CDR3 size: 14 residues. This sequence originates from an adult who was a healthcare worker with PCR-confirmed SARS-CoV-2 infection or an uninfected control (not recorded which). This chain links TRBV6-1 with TRBJ2-1, with D perhaps TRBD2 (7 bases). Sequencing used whole blood, obtained at baseline. The chain's CDR3 is CASRTGGGHNEQFF. The CDR3 nucleotides are TGTGCCAGCAGGACAGGCGGGGGTCACAATGAGCAGTTCTTC.